Described below is a single TCR beta chain sequence and its context. The antigen remains undetermined. TCRdb's copy holds only in-frame clones and misses some; the assay was immunoSEQ multiplex PCR. The profile covers nearly 400,000 clones, with 70% to 90% appearing a single time and 1.9% taken by the ten largest. The treatment was: 15 to 20 received Ad26.COV2.S at low or high dose, single or two shots; roughly 5 received placebo; per-sample allocation not given. Sampling took place 63 days after the first vaccine or placebo injection. This sample was taken from a study of Ad26.COV2.S vaccination and SARS-CoV-2 variants. About the study: COV1001, an Ad26.COV2.S trial, supplied this vaccine-arm donor. Study results and caveats: Total T cell responses were possibly underestimated by TCR breadth and depth analyses.

The length of the CDR3 is 15 residues. Germline V gives CDR1 MNHEY, CDR2 SMNVEV (reference sequence). V dropped 5 bases and J dropped 8; count of bases not matched to a gene: 10. The TCR originated in a person between 18 and 65 years old who received the Ad26.COV2.S COVID-19 vaccine or a placebo. This chain joins TRBV27 and TRBJ1-4; 8 nucleotides line up with TRBD1. Sequencing was performed on peripheral blood, taken in a trial of Ad26.COV2.S vaccine versus placebo. CDR3 residues: CASSTRTGLREKLFF. The CDR3 nucleotides are TGTGCCAGCAGTACCAGGACAGGGCTTCGCGAAAAACTGTTTTTT.